These T cell receptor beta chains were read from a single sample in a study of shared clonotypes between healthy human individuals. Method: immunoSEQ multiplex PCR; TCRdb's copy keeps in-frame clones and lacks some. The sample holds about 2.4 million clones, 80% to 95% seen once. The sequencing sample was made of naive CD4+ T cells from PBMCs. The source of these receptors is a man between 18 and 35 years old in good health. Some clones in this sample may be carry-over from other donors' samples. The CDR3 runs from the conserved cysteine through the conserved F or W. D genes are given only for firm matches.

J gene | V gene | D gene | CDR3 DNA | CDR3 protein
TRBJ1-2 | TRBV7-2 | . | TGTGCCAGCAGCTTAGTAGCAGCCACTCCTAACTATGGCTACACCTTC | CASSLVAATPNYGYTF
TRBJ2-2 | TRBV10-3 | . | TGTGCCATCAAGGGTAGCGGCACCGGGGAGCTGTTTTTT | CAIKGSGTGELFF
TRBJ2-5 | TRBV5-4 | TRBD2 | TGTGCCAGCAGCTCCGGGACTACTAGAATCCAAGAGACCCAGTACTTC | CASSSGTTRIQETQYF
TRBJ2-5 | TRBV9 | TRBD2 | TGTGCCAGCAACCTAGCGGGAGGGCCTCGGGAGACCCAGTACTTC | CASNLAGGPRETQYF
TRBJ2-3 | TRBV21-1 | . | TGTGCCAGCAGCAATGGGGGGGAAGAGGATACGCAGTATTTT | CASSNGGEEDTQYF
TRBJ2-2 | TRBV2 | TRBD1 | TGTGCCAGCAGTACAGGGGGCTGGACCGGGGAGCTGTTTTTT | CASSTGGWTGELFF
TRBJ2-1 | TRBV18 | TRBD2 | TGTGCCAGCTCACCGCTAGCGGGCTCCTACAATGAGCAGTTCTTC | CASSPLAGSYNEQFF
TRBJ1-1 | TRBV28 | . | TGTGCCAGCAGGACCACCGGGGGCAGAACTGAAGCTTTCTTT | CASRTTGGRTEAFF
TRBJ2-3 | TRBV19 | TRBD2 | TGTGCCAGTAGTACTCTAGCGGGAGGGGAAGATACGCAGTATTTT | CASSTLAGGEDTQYF
TRBJ2-2 | TRBV4-1 | TRBD2 | TGCGCCAGCAGCCCCCGGGGGCGCGGCGGGAGGGCCGGTACCGGGGAGCTGTTTTTT | CASSPRGRGGRAGTGELFF